The clone carrying this T cell receptor beta chain occurred many times. Its matching antigen is unknown. Time point of the sample: patch test 3, about 24 weeks after DPC sensitization. Regarding treatment: therapeutic diphenylcyclopropenone sensitization with weekly scalp DPC. Sample donors consisted of patients with alopecia, aged 18 to 70 years, who were suitable for DPC. Via MiXCR, TCRdb re-called the RACE reads, giving one row per CDR3 protein. The sample consists of approximately 80,000 distinct CDR3 sequences, approximately 11% of them appearing once. This specimen belongs to a study of human T cells and chemical hapten exposure. Whole-study context: 2% DPC was applied to approximately 2 cm by approximately 2 cm of upper inner arm skin for sensitization. Study-wide results and caveats: Against controls, expanded TCRs gave rise to significantly more large CDR3 similarity clusters.

The input for sequencing was whole blood, taken in connection with sensitization to the hapten diphenylcyclopropenone (DPC). This receptor was identified in a woman aged 45-60 years with alopecia areata. Some clones in this sample may be carry-over from other donors' samples.

CDR3 region: CASSVGPGYNSPLHF. CDR3 in DNA: TGTGCCAGCAGCGTCGGTCCGGGGTATAATTCACCCCTCCACTTT. V usage is TRBV9 and J usage is TRBJ1-6; no reliable D call. The length of the CDR3 is 15 residues. Germline loops: CDR1 SGDLS, CDR2 YYNGEE. Trimming took off 2 bases at V and 4 bases at J, with 10 bases between the two ends.